This T cell receptor (beta chain) was obtained from a study of monozygotic twins with inflammatory bowel disease. The length of the CDR3 is 18 residues. CDR1 is SGHAT and CDR2 is FQNNGV in the germline V gene. Samples each yielded cDNA through eight separate reactions. TCRdb derives one entry per CDR3 protein from the 5' RACE reads, leaving out DNA. Found here are about 330,000 distinct CDR3 sequences; the top ten clones hold under 2.5%. Unfractionated whole blood yielded total RNA, and T cells were not sorted. What was sequenced was blood. The chain employs TRBV11-2 and TRBJ2-3; with no DNA, the TCRdb D assignment of TRBD2 cannot be verified. The TCR comes from a human donor with ulcerative colitis or Crohn's disease, or a healthy co-twin of an affected twin (not recorded which). CDR3 protein: CASSLEGSSGTPTDTQYF.